This entry features one TCR beta chain sequence. Its antigen is as yet unknown. The CDR3 totals 14 residues. V gave up 5 bases and J gave up 5 bases; unmatched junction bases: 9. From germline, CDR1 is SGHRS and CDR2 YFSETQ. Libraries were prepared by immunoSEQ multiplex PCR; TCRdb keeps only in-frame clonotypes and omits some of them. Among around 100,000 clones listed, around 86% were seen once. The source of the sample is a study of PD-L1 blockade in urothelial cancer. As to time point: pretreatment peripheral blood. General study points: Having blood TCR clonality under the median before treatment predicted better survival.

The receptor was isolated from a man in his 60s with urothelial cancer. This chain joins TRBV5-1 and TRBJ1-2, with 7 bases lining up with TRBD1. The sequencing here drew on PBMCs, taken around atezolizumab (anti-PD-L1) treatment. The DNA of the CDR3 is TGCGCCAGCAGACCGGAAGGGGGCCCTTATGGCTACACCTTC. Translation: CASRPEGGPYGYTF.